The clone carrying this T cell receptor beta chain was seen more than once but under ten times. Its antigen is undetermined. These data come from a study of early T cells in non-severe SARS-CoV-2 infection. Study-wide context: The sequenced material was bulk RNA from unsorted whole blood, and its chains were unpaired.

Individual cDNA molecules were tagged with unique molecular identifiers, the study reported. TCRdb analysed the 5' RACE reads with MiXCR anew, one entry per CDR3 protein. The data hold tens of thousands of distinct CDR3 sequences, with roughly 10% observed a single time. Germline assignment: CDR1 LNHNV and CDR2 YYDKDF (reference sequence). This CDR3 spans 13 amino acids. V was trimmed by 0 bases and J by 0 bases, leaving 3 bases between them. Overall study findings and caveats: Comparison of clonotypes with VDJdb favored anti-spike CD8 responses while missing private and CD4 specificities.

Sample: whole blood. The TCR sequence derives from an adult who was a healthcare worker with PCR-confirmed SARS-CoV-2 infection or an uninfected control (not recorded which). The V gene is TRBV15, the J gene TRBJ2-7, with unresolved D. The CDR3 spells CATSRDTSYEQYF. DNA of the CDR3: TGTGCCACCAGCAGAGATACCTCCTACGAGCAGTACTTC.